This T cell receptor (beta chain) stems from a study of T cell repertoires in cytomegalovirus infection. About the research overall: Alongside well-studied HLA-B-restricted CMV epitopes, recently identified HLA-C-restricted CMV epitopes were also used. Both a matching HLA type and CMV infection were indicated by public TCR beta signatures.

TCRdb redid the calling of the reads with MiXCR, one entry per CDR3 protein. Of around 360,000 distinct CDR3 sequences in the sample, about a third were seen once. Germline-derived CDR1 and CDR2 are SGHTA and FQGNSA. CDR3 length: 18 residues. V gave up 1 base and J gave up 8 bases; unmatched junction bases: 11. Study-wide results and caveats: CMV-specific TCR beta clonotypes restricted by HLA-C dominated the ex vivo response. Summed frequency of shared TCR beta families picked out CMV carriers who also had the relevant HLA.

This clonotype appeared many times. Its antigen is undetermined. The sequence was obtained from a human donor in good health (CMV status not recorded). Some clones in this sample may be carry-over from other donors' samples. This specimen consisted of cultured PBMCs, obtained from culture after CMV antigen stimulation. The rearrangement joins TRBV7-2 to TRBJ2-1; TRBD2 matches 13 bases. CDR3 sequence: CASSLGALAGGPIYEQFF. CDR3 nucleotide sequence: TGTGCCAGCAGCTTAGGTGCACTAGCGGGAGGGCCGATCTATGAGCAGTTCTTC.